These T cell receptor beta chains were read from a single sample in a study of regulatory T cells in long-lasting Graves disease. TCRdb recomputed calls from the multiplex PCR reads with MiXCR, one row per CDR3 protein. The repertoire has 600,000 to 850,000 distinct CDR3 sequences, 25% to 30% of them found once; the top ten carry 40% to 55%. This sample comprised peripheral blood mononuclear cells (PBMCs), obtained when the disease was refractory, from a patient treated with antithyroid drugs. These receptors were taken from a female donor with Graves disease. Each CDR3 is given with its conserved first and last residue. The D gene is left open where the match is weak. Clone size, where shown, is once, few, many, or a class for clones that have expanded.

cdr3_length	v_call	d_call	j_call	clone_size	cdr3_nt	cdr3_aa
14	TRBV7-2	-	TRBJ1-5	many	TGTGCCAGCAGTATGGGACACCTCAATCAGCCCCAGCATTTT	CASSMGHLNQPQHF
14	TRBV24-1	-	TRBJ1-4	few	TGTGCCACCAGTGATCCCGGGACCGTTGAAAAACTGTTTTTT	CATSDPGTVEKLFF
14	TRBV11-1	-	TRBJ1-1	many	TGTGCCAGCAGCTTAGCGAGGGGGAACACTGAAGCTTTCTTT	CASSLARGNTEAFF
13	TRBV19	-	TRBJ1-5	-	TGTGCCAGTAGTCAGGGATTAACTCAGCCCCAGCATTTT	CASSQGLTQPQHF
18	TRBV12-3/TRBV12-4	-	TRBJ1-2	-	TGTGCCAGCAGCTTGTTTTCCGTTCACTCCCGCGGAAACTATGGCTACACCTTC	CASSLFSVHSRGNYGYTF
18	TRBV7-2	TRBD1	TRBJ1-1	-	TGTGCCAGCAGCATAAAGGCGACAGGGATCGTTAGTAGGACTGAAGCTTTCTTT	CASSIKATGIVSRTEAFF
16	TRBV28	TRBD1	TRBJ1-1	many	TGTGCCAGCAGCCGACAGGGCCCGTCCCCAAACACTGAAGCTTTCTTT	CASSRQGPSPNTEAFF
11	TRBV29-1	-	TRBJ1-1	few	TGCAGCGTTGAGGAGGCAGATGAAGCTTTCTTT	CSVEEADEAFF
14	TRBV6-1	-	TRBJ1-2	-	TGTGCCAGCAGCGAGGGGTTACTTCGGTATGGCTACACCTTC	CASSEGLLRYGYTF
15	TRBV12-5	-	TRBJ2-7	-	TGTGCTAGTGGTTTTATGACAGGTTACTCCTACAAGCAGTACTTC	CASGFMTGYSYKQYF
13	TRBV28	-	TRBJ2-7	many	TGTGCCAGTACTTTGGTTGTCGGGTACGAGCAGTACTTC	CASTLVVGYEQYF
13	TRBV7-9	-	TRBJ2-2	few	TGTGCCAGCAGCGAGTTGGCGGACGGGGAGCTGTTTTTT	CASSELADGELFF
15	TRBV7-9	TRBD1	TRBJ1-1	few	TGTGCCAGCAGCCAGACAGGGGGACCTAACACTGAAGCTTTCTTT	CASSQTGGPNTEAFF
13	TRBV30	-	TRBJ2-5	few	TGTGCCTGGAGTGCCACCCTGGGGGAGACCCAGTACTTC	CAWSATLGETQYF
14	TRBV5-1	-	TRBJ2-2	few	TGCGCCAGCAGCCTAAAGGGTACCACCGGGGAGCTGTTTTTT	CASSLKGTTGELFF
15	TRBV20-1	TRBD1	TRBJ1-5	few	TGCAGTGCGATCCTAGACAGGGGGCTGGGTCAGCCCCAGCATTTT	CSAILDRGLGQPQHF
15	TRBV6-1	TRBD2	TRBJ2-7	-	TGTGCCAGCAGTCTCGGACTAGCGACCCCGGGGGAGCGGTACTTC	CASSLGLATPGERYF
15	TRBV12-3/TRBV12-4	TRBD1	TRBJ1-1	many	TGTGCCAGCAGACCCGGGACAGGGGGCGAAAGTGGAACTTTCTTT	CASRPGTGGESGTFF
16	TRBV7-6	-	TRBJ1-1	-	TGTGCCAGCAGCTTAGCGAGGCAGGAGTTGAACACTGAAGCTTTCTTT	CASSLARQELNTEAFF
15	TRBV10-2	-	TRBJ2-2	-	TGCGCCAGCAGTGGACAGCTCAAAGGCTCCGGGGAGCTGTTTTTT	CASSGQLKGSGELFF
15	TRBV12-3/TRBV12-4	-	TRBJ2-1	-	TGTGCCAGCAGACCCTCCGGGATACGAGGCAATGAGCAGTTCTTC	CASRPSGIRGNEQFF
13	TRBV28	TRBD2	TRBJ2-5	-	TGTGCCAGCAGTTCCAGGAGCGGGGGGACCCAGTACTTC	CASSSRSGGTQYF
15	TRBV3-1	-	TRBJ1-3	-	TGTGCCAGCAGCCCTGGACGGATCTCTGGAAACACCATATATTTT	CASSPGRISGNTIYF